These 28 T cell receptor beta chains came from one sample sequenced in a study of T cell changes during pregnancy in multiple sclerosis. Only in-frame clones appear in the TCRdb table, and some are missing; sequencing was by immunoSEQ multiplex PCR. The repertoire consists of 50,000 or so clones, with 80% to 90% occurring once and the leading ten covering around 7.9%. Source: CD8+ T cells from peripheral blood mononuclear cells, taken in the second trimester of pregnancy. Receptor source: a female donor with multiple sclerosis, enrolled in a pregnancy study.

The chain is built from TRBV4-1 and TRBJ2-5, with 11 bases fitting TRBD2. The CDR3 loop spans 16 amino acids. Germline V CDR1 and CDR2: MGHRA, YSYEKL. After removal of 1 base from V and 2 bases from J, the junction contained 3 bases not matched to a gene. The CDR3 DNA sequence: TGCGCCAGCAGCCAAGCCCTAGCGGGGGGTCAAGAGACCCAGTACTTC. It yields the protein CASSQALAGGQETQYF.

The chain uses TRBV4-1 and TRBJ1-5; a possible D gene is TRBD1 (6 bases). V lost 4 bases and J lost 4, with 11 bases in between. The germline CDR1 and CDR2 sequences are MGHRA and YSYEKL. This CDR3 is built from 14 residues. The CDR3 DNA reads as TGCGCCAGCAGCCCTACAGGGCGTAATCAGCCCCAGCATTTT. It codes for CASSPTGRNQPQHF.

This chain joins TRBV7-9 and TRBJ2-7, with 7 bases lining up with TRBD1. The CDR3 runs to 12 residues. With V trimmed by 5 bases and J by 3 bases, 1 base remained unmatched. Germline assignment: CDR1 SEHNR and CDR2 FQNEAQ (reference sequence). In DNA form, the CDR3 reads TGTGCCAGCAGCGGACAGGTCTACGAGCAGTACTTC. Protein product: CASSGQVYEQYF.

V is TRBV7-8 and J is TRBJ1-1; 9 bases are shared with TRBD1. The CDR3 contains 14 residues. J was trimmed by 3 bases and V by 5 bases; bases with no gene match: 4. The germline V gene encodes CDR1 SGHVS and CDR2 FQNEAQ. CDR3 DNA: TGTGCCAGCAGCCACGGACAGGGGTACACTGAAGCTTTCTTT. Amino acids: CASSHGQGYTEAFF.

This chain connects TRBV27 to TRBJ2-1; tentative D call: TRBD2 (6 bases). The V end was cut by 2 bases, the J end by 4 bases, with 12 bases between. Germline V CDR1 and CDR2: MNHEY, SMNVEV (reference sequence). The CDR3 has 15 amino acids. The CDR3: CASSLQFRGYNEQFF. The CDR3 DNA reads TGTGCCAGCAGTTTACAGTTCCGGGGGTACAATGAGCAGTTCTTC.

The rearrangement joins TRBV7-3 to TRBJ2-1; D might be TRBD1 (6 bases). V lost 3 bases to trimming and J lost 2 bases, with 11 bases between them. The CDR3 runs 15 residues. Looked up from germline, CDR1 is SGHTA and CDR2 is FQGTGA. Written as DNA, the CDR3 is TGTGCCAGCAGCTTTGGTACAGGGACCTACAATGAGCAGTTCTTC. Its protein is CASSFGTGTYNEQFF.

This clone was seen more than once but under ten times. The gene calls are TRBV6-4 and TRBJ1-1; D possibly corresponds to TRBD1 (5 bases). V lost 2 bases to trimming and J lost 7 bases, with 17 bases between them. The CDR3 extends over 15 amino acids. Germline CDR1 reads MRHNA; CDR2 reads SNTAGT. CDR3 nucleotides: TGTGCCAGCAGTGACGACCCAGCTGGCAGGGATGAAGCTTTCTTT. This sequence encodes CASSDDPAGRDEAFF.

The chain uses TRBV5-6 and TRBJ1-1, with TRBD1 as a possible D gene (5 bases). This CDR3 has 13 amino acids. The V end lost 6 bases, the J end lost 8 bases, and 17 bases lay between the germline ends. In germline, CDR1 is SGHDT, CDR2 YYEEEE. CDR3 in DNA: TGTGCCAGCAAAACCTGGGGGGGGTTCGAAGCTTTCTTT. Its translation is CASKTWGGFEAFF.

V gene TRBV13 combines with J gene TRBJ1-2; D gene unclear. V shed 2 bases and J shed 4 bases, with 11 bases lying between them. CDR3 size: 14 residues. CDR1 and CDR2 (germline): PRHDT, FYEKMQ (reference sequence). Here the CDR3 DNA reads TGTGCCAGCAGCTTATATCGGGGTTCCTATGGCTACACCTTC. It translates to CASSLYRGSYGYTF.

The J gene is TRBJ1-2, the V gene TRBV6-5; D is perhaps TRBD1 (6 bases). CDR3 length: 12 amino acids. V was cut by 2 bases and J by 8 bases, with 9 bases left in between. CDR1 MNHEY and CDR2 SVGAGI come from the germline V gene. The CDR3 region is CASSYGGGGYTF. For the CDR3, the DNA is TGTGCCAGCAGTTACGGGGGCGGGGGCTACACCTTC.

V and J are TRBV7-2 and TRBJ2-2; 7 bases match TRBD1. Trimming at V came to 6 bases and at J to 5 bases, leaving 6 bases not matched to a gene. The germline CDR1 and CDR2 sequences are SGHTA and FQGNSA. This CDR3 is built from 14 residues. The CDR3 spells CASRNTGETGELFF. The CDR3 region has the DNA TGTGCCAGCAGGAATACAGGGGAGACCGGGGAGCTGTTTTTT. The complete variable domain, with remaining parts taken from reference TRBV7-2 and TRBJ2-2, reads GAGVSQSPSNKVTEKGKDVELRCDPISGHTALYWYRQSLGQGLEFLIYFQGNSAPDKSGLPSDRFSAERTGGSVSTLTIQRTQQEDSAVYLCASRNTGETGELFFGEGSRLTVL.

The count of this clone is one. The CDR3 bases are TGCGCCAGCGGGACAGAAACTTCATACAATGAGCAGTTCTTC. Amino acids: CASGTETSYNEQFF. The chain is built from TRBV4-1 and TRBJ2-1; 7 nucleotides agree with TRBD1. The CDR3 totals 14 residues. CDR1 and CDR2 (germline): MGHRA, YSYEKL. The V segment lost 8 bases and the J segment 4 bases; nucleotides outside the gene matches: 8.

This clone was observed a single time. The rearrangement links TRBV19 to TRBJ2-7; TRBD1 might be the D (5 bases). This CDR3 is 12 amino acids long. V was clipped by 5 bases and J by 2 bases, with 7 bases between them. Looked up from germline, CDR1 is LNHDA and CDR2 is SQIVND (reference sequence). CDR3 sequence (DNA): TGTGCCAGTAGTGAGACAGCCTACGAGCAGTACTTC. It encodes CASSETAYEQYF.

The chain combines TRBV7-9 with TRBJ2-2, with 12 bases fitting TRBD1. Germline CDR1 reads SEHNR; CDR2 reads FQNEAQ (reference sequence). There are 16 residues in the CDR3. The V and J ends lost 7 bases and 7 bases, in that order; junction bases with no gene match: 10. CDR3 protein: CASTFGTGGDFGELFF. The CDR3 nucleotides are TGTGCCAGCACCTTCGGGACAGGGGGCGACTTCGGGGAGCTGTTTTTT.

This clone was observed a handful of times. This chain links TRBV5-4 with TRBJ2-1; D ambiguous. CDR3 size: 14 residues. V was clipped by 4 bases and J by 8 bases, with 16 bases between them. Germline CDR1 is SGHNT and CDR2 is YYREEE (reference sequence). CDR3 loop: CASSPELTEDEQFF. Written as DNA, the CDR3 is TGTGCCAGCAGCCCTGAACTGACTGAAGATGAGCAGTTCTTC.

V usage is TRBV6-5 and J usage is TRBJ2-1; possible D gene TRBD1, 7 bases. Trimming stripped 5 bases from V and 9 bases from J, with 17 bases between. CDR1 and CDR2 from the germline V gene are MNHEY and SVGAGI. This CDR3 has 14 amino acids. The CDR3 here is CASSPGDSSSEQFF. The CDR3 nucleotides read TGTGCCAGCAGTCCGGGGGACAGTTCGAGTGAGCAGTTCTTC.

The chain employs TRBV19 and TRBJ2-7, with a possible D match to TRBD2 (6 bases). This CDR3 has 15 amino acids. V gave up 5 bases and J gave up 2 bases, with 16 bases separating them. CDR1 is LNHDA and CDR2 is SQIVND in the germline V gene (reference sequence). CDR3: CASSPVGGPTYEQYF. The DNA of the CDR3 is TGTGCCAGTAGTCCCGTAGGAGGGCCCACCTACGAGCAGTACTTC.

The V call is TRBV29-1, the J call TRBJ1-1, with D hard to call. From germline, CDR1 is SQVTM and CDR2 ANQGSEA. CDR3 size: 12 residues. The ends were cut back, 4 bases at V and 6 bases at J, with 12 bases in the middle. As DNA, the CDR3 is TGCAGCGTTGTGGAGGAAAAGGCTGAAGCTTTCTTT. This codes for CSVVEEKAEAFF.

The V gene is TRBV18, the J gene TRBJ1-6, with TRBD1 matching 7 bases. Germline CDR1 reads KGHSH; CDR2 reads LQKENI. The junction had 6 bases not matched to a gene; V was cut back by 4 bases and J by 3 bases. The CDR3 runs to 16 residues. Written as DNA, the CDR3 is TGTGCCAGCTCACAGTCGGGACAGCTCTATAATTCACCCCTCCACTTT. This codes for CASSQSGQLYNSPLHF.

The chain is built from TRBV9 and TRBJ1-1; D gene uncertain. The CDR3 contains 12 residues. Germline V gene data show CDR1 as SGDLS and CDR2 as YYNGEE. Between the trimmed V and J ends, which lost 4 bases and 4 bases, there was a span of 8 bases. The CDR3 DNA sequence: TGTGCCAGCAGCCCCTCGGGCACTGAAGCTTTCTTT. This sequence encodes CASSPSGTEAFF.

The J gene is TRBJ1-6, the V gene TRBV10-3; 9 bases are shared with TRBD1. V gave up 10 bases and J gave up 14 bases; unmatched junction bases: 9. The CDR3 covers 12 residues. CDR1 ENHRY and CDR2 SYGVKD come from the germline V gene. The CDR3 spells CATWDRDFSLHF. The CDR3 region has the DNA TGTGCCACTTGGGACAGGGATTTTTCCCTCCACTTT.

The chain carries TRBV15 and TRBJ2-7; D is possibly TRBD1 (6 bases). Trimming left V 2 bases short and J 3 bases short, with 20 bases between. The CDR3 has 17 amino acids. Germline lookup yields CDR1 LNHNV and CDR2 YYDKDF (reference sequence). Here the CDR3 reads CATSRSKRDTFVYEQYF. CDR3 in DNA: TGTGCCACCAGCAGATCAAAACGGGACACCTTTGTCTACGAGCAGTACTTC.

The rearrangement joins TRBV9 to TRBJ2-1, with 7 nucleotides matching TRBD2. Germline V gene sequence: CDR1 SGDLS, CDR2 YYNGEE. The CDR3 contains 15 residues. With V trimmed by 4 bases and J by 0 bases, 4 bases remained unmatched. The CDR3 is CASSQRGGSYNEQFF. The CDR3, as DNA: TGTGCCAGCAGCCAACGCGGGGGCTCCTACAATGAGCAGTTCTTC.

The chain combines TRBV5-4 with TRBJ2-7; TRBD2 matches at 9 bases. The CDR3 contains 17 residues. Per germline, CDR1 SGHNT and CDR2 YYREEE (reference sequence). V lost 3 bases and J lost 1; bases outside the gene matches: 11. In DNA form, the CDR3 reads TGTGCCAGCAGCTCGTCCTTTAGCGGGGGTGTATCCTACGAGCAGTACTTC. It translates to CASSSSFSGGVSYEQYF. The whole variable domain, filled in from reference TRBV5-4 and TRBJ2-7, reads ETGVTQSPTHLIKTRGQQVTLRCSSQSGHNTVSWYQQALGQGPQFIFQYYREEENGRGNFPPRFSGLQFPNYSSELNVNALELDDSALYLCASSSSFSGGVSYEQYFGPGTRLTVT.

This chain connects TRBV4-1 to TRBJ1-5, with 8 bases matching TRBD1. Per germline, CDR1 MGHRA and CDR2 YSYEKL. Trimming cost V 0 bases and J 2 bases; bases outside gene matches: 6. The length of the CDR3 is 17 residues. CDR3 bases: TGCGCCAGCAGCCAAGATGGGCAGGGGGCAGGCAATCAGCCCCAGCATTTT. This sequence encodes CASSQDGQGAGNQPQHF.

The V call is TRBV7-9, the J call TRBJ1-2; TRBD1 might be the D (5 bases). The CDR3 loop spans 16 amino acids. Germline loops: CDR1 SEHNR, CDR2 FQNEAQ (reference sequence). V dropped 6 bases and J dropped 4 bases, with 21 bases sitting between them. The CDR3 region is CASRPPAGVLPYGYTF. Here the CDR3 DNA reads TGTGCCAGCAGACCCCCCGCGGGGGTACTTCCCTATGGCTACACCTTC.

The V and J genes are TRBV7-6 and TRBJ2-1; possibly TRBD2 for D (6 bases). V was cut by 2 bases and J by 5 bases, with 16 bases left in between. CDR1 and CDR2 from the germline V gene are SGHVS and FNYEAQ. This CDR3 has 16 amino acids. CDR3 protein: CASSLSSGGINNEQFF. CDR3 nucleotides: TGTGCCAGCAGCTTATCGTCGGGCGGGATCAACAATGAGCAGTTCTTC.

This clone was found once. The chain links TRBV29-1 to TRBJ1-1, with 9 bases matching TRBD1. The CDR3 runs to 10 residues. V shed 3 bases and J 10 bases; nucleotides not matched to a gene: 0. Germline V lookup: CDR1 SQVTM, CDR2 ANQGSEA. CDR3 bases: TGCAGCGTTGAGGGACAGGGAGCTTTCTTT. It is translated as CSVEGQGAFF.